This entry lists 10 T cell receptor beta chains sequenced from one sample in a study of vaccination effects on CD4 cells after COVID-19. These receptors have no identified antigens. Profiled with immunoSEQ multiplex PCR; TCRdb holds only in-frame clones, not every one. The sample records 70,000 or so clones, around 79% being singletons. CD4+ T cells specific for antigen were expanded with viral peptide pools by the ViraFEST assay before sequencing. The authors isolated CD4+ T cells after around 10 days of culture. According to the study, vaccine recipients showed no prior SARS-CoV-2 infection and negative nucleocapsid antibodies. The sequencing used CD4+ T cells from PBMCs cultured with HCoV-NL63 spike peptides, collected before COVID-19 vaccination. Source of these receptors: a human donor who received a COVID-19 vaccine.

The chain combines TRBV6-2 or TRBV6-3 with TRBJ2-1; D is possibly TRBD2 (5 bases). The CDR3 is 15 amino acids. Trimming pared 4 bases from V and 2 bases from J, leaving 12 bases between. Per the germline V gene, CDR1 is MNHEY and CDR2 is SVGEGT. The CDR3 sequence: CASSWPGRTYNEQFF. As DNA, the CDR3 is TGTGCCAGCAGTTGGCCGGGAAGAACCTACAATGAGCAGTTCTTC.

The DNA for the CDR3 is TGCAGTGCTAGTAGCTGGGACAGGGGAGTCTACAATGAGCAGTTCTTC. Residues: CSASSWDRGVYNEQFF. This chain links TRBV20-1 with TRBJ2-1; 10 bases match TRBD1. This CDR3 has 16 amino acids. CDR1 is DFQATT and CDR2 is SNEGSKA in the germline V gene (reference sequence). V dropped 3 bases and J dropped 3; count of bases not matched to a gene: 8.

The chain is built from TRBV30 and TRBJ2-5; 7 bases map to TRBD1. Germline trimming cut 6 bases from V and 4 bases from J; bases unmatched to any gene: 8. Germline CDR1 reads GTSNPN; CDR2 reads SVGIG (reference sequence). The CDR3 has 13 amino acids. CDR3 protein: CACFTGARETQYF. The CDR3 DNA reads TGTGCCTGCTTCACAGGGGCTCGAGAGACCCAGTACTTC.

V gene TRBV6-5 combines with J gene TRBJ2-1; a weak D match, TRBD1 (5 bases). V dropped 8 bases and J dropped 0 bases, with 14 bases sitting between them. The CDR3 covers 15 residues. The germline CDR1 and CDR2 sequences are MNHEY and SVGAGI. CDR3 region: CASYRSPGSYNEQFF. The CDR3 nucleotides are TGTGCCAGCTACAGGTCGCCAGGCTCCTACAATGAGCAGTTCTTC.

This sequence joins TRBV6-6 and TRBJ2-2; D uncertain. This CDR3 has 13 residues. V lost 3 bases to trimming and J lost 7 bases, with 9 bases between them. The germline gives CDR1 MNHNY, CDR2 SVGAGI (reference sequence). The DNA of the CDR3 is TGTGCCAGCAGTTATACGGTCGGCGGGGAGCTGTTTTTT. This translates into CASSYTVGGELFF.

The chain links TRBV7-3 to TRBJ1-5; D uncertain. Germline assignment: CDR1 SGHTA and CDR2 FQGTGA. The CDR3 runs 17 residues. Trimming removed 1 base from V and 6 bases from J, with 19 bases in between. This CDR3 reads CASSLKAEWAALQPQHF. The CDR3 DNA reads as TGTGCCAGCAGCTTAAAGGCGGAATGGGCAGCGCTTCAGCCCCAGCATTTT.

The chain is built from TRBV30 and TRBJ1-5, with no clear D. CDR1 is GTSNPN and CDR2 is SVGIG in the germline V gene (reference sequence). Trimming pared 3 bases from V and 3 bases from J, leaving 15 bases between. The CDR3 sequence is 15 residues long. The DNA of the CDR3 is TGTGCCTGGAGCCGCGGACTCGTACCCAATCAGCCCCAGCATTTT. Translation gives CAWSRGLVPNQPQHF. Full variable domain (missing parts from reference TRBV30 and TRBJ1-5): SQTIHQWPATLVQPVGSPLSLECTVEGTSNPNLYWYRQAAGRGLQLLFYSVGIGQISSEVPQNLSASRPQDRQFILSSKKLLLSDSGFYLCAWSRGLVPNQPQHFGDGTRLSIL.

The CDR3 is CASSDRGQPQHF. The DNA for the CDR3 is TGTGCCAGCAGCGACAGGGGCCAGCCCCAGCATTTT. This rearrangement joins TRBV6-5 to TRBJ1-5, with 8 bases fitting TRBD1. Germline CDR1 MNHEY, CDR2 SVGAGI. V dropped 6 bases and J dropped 7; count of bases not matched to a gene: 2. The CDR3 has 12 residues.

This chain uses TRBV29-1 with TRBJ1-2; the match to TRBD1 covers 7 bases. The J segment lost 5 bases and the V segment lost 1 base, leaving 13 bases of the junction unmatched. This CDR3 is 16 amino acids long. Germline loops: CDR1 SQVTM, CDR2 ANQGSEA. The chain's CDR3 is CSVEVRPGQSVYGYTF. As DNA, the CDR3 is TGCAGCGTTGAAGTCCGACCGGGACAGAGTGTTTATGGCTACACCTTC.

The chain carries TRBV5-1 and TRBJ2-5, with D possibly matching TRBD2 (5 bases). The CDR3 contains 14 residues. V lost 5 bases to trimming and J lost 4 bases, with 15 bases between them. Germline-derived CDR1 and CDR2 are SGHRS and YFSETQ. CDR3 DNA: TGCGCCAGCAGAAGGACCCTAGCAGCAGAGACCCAGTACTTC. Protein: CASRRTLAAETQYF.